A single sample is the source of the 4 T cell receptor beta chains below, sequenced in a study of blood T cell repertoires in COVID-19. Generated by immunoSEQ multiplex PCR, the TCRdb table keeps only in-frame clones and is missing some. Among hundreds of thousands of clones listed, more than 75% were seen once. Sequences were obtained from PBMCs or T cells enriched from blood (not recorded which). The receptors here all came from a woman aged 45-60 years who had recovered from COVID-19.

The chain employs TRBV10-3 and TRBJ2-7, with unresolved D. The CDR3 covers 14 residues. V shed 1 base and J shed 0 bases, with 7 bases lying between them. Germline V gene sequence: CDR1 ENHRY, CDR2 SYGVKD. As DNA, the CDR3 is TGTGCCATCAGTGAGTTGGGCAGCTCCTACGAGCAGTACTTC. The encoded protein is CAISELGSSYEQYF.

V is TRBV2 and J is TRBJ1-2; no firm D call. This CDR3 region has 14 residues. CDR1 and CDR2 from the germline V gene are SNHLY and FYNNEI. Between the trimmed V and J ends, which lost 1 base and 0 bases, there was a span of 6 bases. The CDR3 sequence is CASSEDLTNYGYTF. The CDR3 DNA follows: TGTGCCAGCAGTGAAGATCTAACTAACTATGGCTACACCTTC.

The chain couples TRBV12-3 or TRBV12-4 to TRBJ1-2; the D is unclear. Deletions cut 3 bases from V and 7 bases from J, with 3 bases between. The CDR3 consists of 10 residues. The CDR3 coding sequence is TGTGCCAGCAGTTTTCGTGGCTACACCTTC. Residues: CASSFRGYTF.

The rearrangement uses TRBV5-8 and TRBJ2-2, with 7 bases identical to TRBD1. The CDR3 spans 13 residues. Per the germline V gene, CDR1 is SGHTS and CDR2 is YDEGEE. V lost 9 bases to trimming and J lost 2 bases; unmatched junction nucleotides: 4. The CDR3 is CANDRDNTGELFF. The CDR3 bases are TGTGCCAACGACAGGGATAACACCGGGGAGCTGTTTTTT.